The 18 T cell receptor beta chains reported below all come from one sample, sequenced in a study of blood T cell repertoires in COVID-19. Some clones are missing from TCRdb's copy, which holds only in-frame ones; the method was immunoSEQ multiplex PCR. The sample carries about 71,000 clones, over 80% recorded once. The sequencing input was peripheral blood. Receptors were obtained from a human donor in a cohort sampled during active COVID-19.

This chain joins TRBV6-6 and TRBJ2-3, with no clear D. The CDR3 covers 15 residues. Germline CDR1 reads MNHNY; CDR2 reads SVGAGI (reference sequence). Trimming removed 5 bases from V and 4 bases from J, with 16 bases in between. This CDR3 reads CASSPEIHTADTQYF. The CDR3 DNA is TGTGCCAGCAGTCCCGAGATCCATACGGCAGATACGCAGTATTTT.

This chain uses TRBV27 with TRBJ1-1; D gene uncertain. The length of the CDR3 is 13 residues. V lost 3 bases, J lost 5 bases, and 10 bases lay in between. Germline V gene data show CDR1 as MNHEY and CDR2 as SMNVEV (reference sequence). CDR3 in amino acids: CASSFFGWTEAFF. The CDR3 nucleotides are TGTGCCAGCAGTTTCTTCGGGTGGACTGAAGCTTTCTTT.

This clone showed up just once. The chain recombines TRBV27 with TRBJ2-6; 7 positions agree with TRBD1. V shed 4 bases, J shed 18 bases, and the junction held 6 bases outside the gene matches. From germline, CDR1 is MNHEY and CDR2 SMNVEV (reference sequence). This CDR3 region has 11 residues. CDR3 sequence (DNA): TGTGCCAGCAGTTGGGACAGTCCGGAGACTTTC. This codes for CASSWDSPETF.

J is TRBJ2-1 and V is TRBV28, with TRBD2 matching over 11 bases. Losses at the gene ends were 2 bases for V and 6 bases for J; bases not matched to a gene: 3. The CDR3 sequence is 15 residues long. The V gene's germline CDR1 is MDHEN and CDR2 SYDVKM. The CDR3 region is CASSLTSGGFNEQFF. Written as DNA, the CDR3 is TGTGCCAGCAGTTTAACTAGCGGGGGATTCAATGAGCAGTTCTTC.

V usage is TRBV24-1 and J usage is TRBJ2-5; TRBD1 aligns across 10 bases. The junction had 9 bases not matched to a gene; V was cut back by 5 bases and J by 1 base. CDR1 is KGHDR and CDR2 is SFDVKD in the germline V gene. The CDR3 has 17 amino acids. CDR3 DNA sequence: TGTGCCACCAGTGCTCCTCAGACAGGGGGCGGCCAAGAGACCCAGTACTTC. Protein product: CATSAPQTGGGQETQYF.

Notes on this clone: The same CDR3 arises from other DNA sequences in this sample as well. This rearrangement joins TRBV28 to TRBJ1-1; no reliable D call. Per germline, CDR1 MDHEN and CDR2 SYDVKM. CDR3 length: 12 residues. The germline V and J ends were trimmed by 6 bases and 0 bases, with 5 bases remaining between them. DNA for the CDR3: TGTGCCAGCAGGTTCATGAACACTGAAGCTTTCTTT. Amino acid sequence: CASRFMNTEAFF.

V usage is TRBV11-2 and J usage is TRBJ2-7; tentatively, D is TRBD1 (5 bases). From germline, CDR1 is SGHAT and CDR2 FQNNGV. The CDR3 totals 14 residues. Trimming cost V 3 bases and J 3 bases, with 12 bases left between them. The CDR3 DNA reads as TGTGCCAGCAGCTTCCAGGGCCCCCTCTACGAGCAGTACTTC. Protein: CASSFQGPLYEQYF. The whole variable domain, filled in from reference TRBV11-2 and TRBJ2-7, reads EAGVAQSPRYKIIEKRQSVAFWCNPISGHATLYWYQQILGQGPKLLIQFQNNGVVDDSQLPKDRFSAERLKGVDSTLKIQPAKLEDSAVYLCASSFQGPLYEQYFGPGTRLTVT.

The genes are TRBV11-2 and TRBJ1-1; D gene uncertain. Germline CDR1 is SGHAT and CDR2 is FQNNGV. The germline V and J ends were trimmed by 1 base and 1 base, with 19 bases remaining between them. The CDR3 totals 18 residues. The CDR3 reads CASSLAEWARNWNTEAFF. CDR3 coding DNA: TGTGCCAGCAGCTTAGCTGAGTGGGCGAGAAACTGGAACACTGAAGCTTTCTTT.

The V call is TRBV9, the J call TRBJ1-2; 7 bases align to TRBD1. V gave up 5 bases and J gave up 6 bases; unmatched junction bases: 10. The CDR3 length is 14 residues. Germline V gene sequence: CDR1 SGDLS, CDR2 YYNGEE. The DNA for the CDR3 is TGTGCCAGCAGTCGGGACAGCTTCACTCATGGCTACACCTTC. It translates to CASSRDSFTHGYTF.

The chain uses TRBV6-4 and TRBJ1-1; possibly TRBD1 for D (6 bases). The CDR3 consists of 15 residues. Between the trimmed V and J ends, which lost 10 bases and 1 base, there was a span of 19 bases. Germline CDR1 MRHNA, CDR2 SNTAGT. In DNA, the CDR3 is TGTGCCACTATCGGGAGGGGCAGGGGGAACACTGAAGCTTTCTTT. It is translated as CATIGRGRGNTEAFF.

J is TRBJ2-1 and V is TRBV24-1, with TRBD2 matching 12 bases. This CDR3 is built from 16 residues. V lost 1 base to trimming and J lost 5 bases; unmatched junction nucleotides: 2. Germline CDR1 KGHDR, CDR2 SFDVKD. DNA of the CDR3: TGTGCCACCAGTGATTTCTCTAGCGGGAGGGACAATGAGCAGTTCTTC. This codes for CATSDFSSGRDNEQFF.

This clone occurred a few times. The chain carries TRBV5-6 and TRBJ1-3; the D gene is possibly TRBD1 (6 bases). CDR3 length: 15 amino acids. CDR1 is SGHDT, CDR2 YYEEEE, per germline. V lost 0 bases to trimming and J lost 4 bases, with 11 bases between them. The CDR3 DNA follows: TGTGCCAGCAGCTTGGCCTCGAGGGGGGGAAACACCATATATTTT. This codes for CASSLASRGGNTIYF.

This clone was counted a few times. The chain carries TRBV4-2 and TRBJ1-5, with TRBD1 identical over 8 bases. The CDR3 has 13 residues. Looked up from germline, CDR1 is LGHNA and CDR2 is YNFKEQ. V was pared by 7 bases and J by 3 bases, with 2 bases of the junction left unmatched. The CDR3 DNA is TGTGCCAGCAAGGGACAGGTCAATCAGCCCCAGCATTTT. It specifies CASKGQVNQPQHF.

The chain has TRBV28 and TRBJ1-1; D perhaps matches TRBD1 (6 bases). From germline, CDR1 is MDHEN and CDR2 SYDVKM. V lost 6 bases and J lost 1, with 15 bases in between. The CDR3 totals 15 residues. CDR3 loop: CASRERGRGNTEAFF. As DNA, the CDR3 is TGTGCCAGCAGGGAGAGGGGCAGGGGGAACACTGAAGCTTTCTTT.

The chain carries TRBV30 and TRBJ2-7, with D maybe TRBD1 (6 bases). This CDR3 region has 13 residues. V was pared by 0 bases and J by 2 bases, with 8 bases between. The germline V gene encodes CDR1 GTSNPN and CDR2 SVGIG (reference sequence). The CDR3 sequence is CAWSVQGPYEQYF. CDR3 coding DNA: TGTGCCTGGAGTGTCCAGGGGCCCTACGAGCAGTACTTC.

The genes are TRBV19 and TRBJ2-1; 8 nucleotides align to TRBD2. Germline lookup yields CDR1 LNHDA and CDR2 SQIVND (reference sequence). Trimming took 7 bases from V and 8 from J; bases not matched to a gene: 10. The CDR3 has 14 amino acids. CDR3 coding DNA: TGTGCCAGTACGGGCGGGGGGCCTGTTCATGAGCAGTTCTTC. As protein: CASTGGGPVHEQFF.

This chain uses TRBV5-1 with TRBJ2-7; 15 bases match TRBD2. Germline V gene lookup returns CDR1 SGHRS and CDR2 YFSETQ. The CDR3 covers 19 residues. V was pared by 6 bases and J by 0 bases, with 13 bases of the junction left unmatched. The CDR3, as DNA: TGCGCCAGCAATTTCGTGTCCGGGACTAGCGGGGGGCTCTCCTACGAGCAGTACTTC. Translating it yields CASNFVSGTSGGLSYEQYF.

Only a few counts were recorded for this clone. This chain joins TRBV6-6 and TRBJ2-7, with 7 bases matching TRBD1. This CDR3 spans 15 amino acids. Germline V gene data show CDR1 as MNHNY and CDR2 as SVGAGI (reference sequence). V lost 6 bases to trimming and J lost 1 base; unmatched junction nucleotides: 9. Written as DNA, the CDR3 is TGTGCCAGCAGACCCGGGACAGAGTCTTCCTACGAGCAGTACTTC. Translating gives CASRPGTESSYEQYF.